This TCR beta chain was found in a study of T cells in tuberculosis. The ends lost 4 bases at V and 6 bases at J; junction bases unmatched: 12. The CDR3 covers 16 residues. Looked up from germline, CDR1 is SGHNT and CDR2 is YYREEE (reference sequence). After thawing and overnight rest, PBMC were stained with GMM-loaded CD1B tetramer, viability dye and anti-CD3 for sorting. CD1B tetramers were loaded with Rhodococcus equi-derived C32 glucose monomycolate. TCRdb's table, derived via immunoSEQ multiplex PCR, lists solely in-frame clones and lacks some. The table has about 88,000 clones, approximately 91% seen once; the top ten hold approximately 2%. Study-wide results and caveats: T cells binding CD1B-GMM tetramer weakly possibly escaped the sort.

The TCR was taken from an adult woman with latent tuberculosis. The chain combines TRBV5-4 with TRBJ1-4; 7 nucleotides align to TRBD1. Input material: CD1b-GMM tetramer-negative cells sorted from PBMCs. In nucleotides, the CDR3 is TGTGCCAGCAGCCCGTCCCCGGGACAGATCCATGAAAAACTGTTTTTT. Encoded protein: CASSPSPGQIHEKLFF.